The 17 T cell receptor beta chains given below trace back to one sample, sequenced in a study of OX40 agonist ivuxolimab in advanced cancers. Libraries were constructed by the immunoSEQ multiplex PCR assay. This immuneACCESS table, as held by TCRdb, lists in-frame sequences with V and J called but not all clones. Of the missing ones, under half trace to an unresolved V gene in checked studies; the others have no known cause. The sample has tens of thousands of clones on record, 70% to 90% of them singletons. The ten top clones hold less than 0.45% of the sample. The specimen comprised CD4+ or CD8+ T cells sorted from blood, sampled in a trial of the OX40 agonist ivuxolimab. The receptors here all came from an adult with an advanced solid tumor such as melanoma, head and neck, liver or kidney cancer.

CDR3 in amino acids: CASSSLEGQPQHF. The CDR3, as DNA: TGTGCCAGCTCTTCCCTCGAGGGCCAGCCCCAGCATTTT. The rearrangement joins TRBV6-4 to TRBJ1-5; the D is unclear. The CDR3 is 13 amino acids. Germline loops: CDR1 MRHNA, CDR2 SNTAGT. Deletions cut 8 bases from V and 7 bases from J, with 15 bases between.

The V gene is TRBV19, the J gene TRBJ2-3, with 8 bases matching TRBD2. CDR1 is LNHDA and CDR2 is SQIVND in the germline V gene (reference sequence). CDR3 length: 16 amino acids. The V segment lost 3 bases and the J segment 0 bases; nucleotides outside the gene matches: 5. The CDR3 protein is CASSMGGGHSTDTQYF. The CDR3 coding sequence is TGTGCCAGTAGTATGGGCGGGGGGCACAGCACAGATACGCAGTATTTT.

V gene TRBV7-2 combines with J gene TRBJ2-1; D gene uncertain. The CDR3 is 13 residues long. The V end lost 1 base, the J end lost 10 bases, and 11 bases lay between the germline ends. The germline gives CDR1 SGHTA, CDR2 FQGNSA. CDR3 residues: CASSLGRGVEQFF. CDR3 DNA sequence: TGTGCCAGCAGCTTAGGACGAGGTGTCGAGCAGTTCTTC.

The chain combines TRBV27 with TRBJ2-5, with a weak D call TRBD2 (5 bases). CDR3 length: 15 residues. Germline loops: CDR1 MNHEY, CDR2 SMNVEV (reference sequence). V was shortened by 4 bases and J by 9 bases, with 21 bases between the two germline ends. The chain's CDR3 is CASSSSSSGVKAQYF. The CDR3 nucleotides read TGTGCCAGCAGTTCCTCGTCGTCCGGGGTTAAGGCCCAGTACTTC.

The chain has TRBV18 and TRBJ2-7; D uncertain. Per germline, CDR1 KGHSH and CDR2 LQKENI. The CDR3 loop spans 14 amino acids. V gave up 3 bases and J gave up 0 bases, with 9 bases separating them. CDR3 bases: TGTGCCAGCTCACCCTCACAGAGCTCCTACGAGCAGTACTTC. Translating gives CASSPSQSSYEQYF.

This clone was observed once. This rearrangement joins TRBV7-8 to TRBJ2-5; 10 nucleotides line up with TRBD2. The CDR3 length is 15 residues. V gave up 5 bases and J gave up 5 bases; unmatched junction bases: 8. Germline V gene data show CDR1 as SGHVS and CDR2 as FQNEAQ. The CDR3 DNA is TGTGCCAGCAGCCGTAGCGGGAGGAGGCAGGAGACCCAGTACTTC. It is translated as CASSRSGRRQETQYF.

The chain uses TRBV7-9 and TRBJ1-3, with D uncertain. CDR1 is SEHNR and CDR2 is FQNEAQ in the germline V gene (reference sequence). Trimming took 6 bases from V and 0 from J, leaving 12 bases between them. The CDR3 spans 15 residues. CDR3 sequence reads: CASRLYSSSGNTIYF. The CDR3 DNA reads TGTGCCAGCAGGTTATACAGTAGCTCTGGAAACACCATATATTTT.

The gene calls are TRBV21-1 and TRBJ2-3; no DNA check was done on the table's D call, TRBD2. TRBV21-1 is a recognized pseudogene. The CDR3 covers 17 residues. CDR3 residues: CASEGLDPLRGTDTQYF. CDR3 nucleotides: TGTGCCAGCGAGGGACTAGATCCCCTACGGGGCACAGATACGCAGTATTTT.

V gene TRBV5-1 combines with J gene TRBJ2-5; possibly TRBD1 for D (7 bases). This CDR3 contains 17 residues. V lost 0 bases, J lost 3 bases, and 18 bases lay in between. Germline V lookup: CDR1 SGHRS, CDR2 YFSETQ. CDR3 sequence (DNA): TGCGCCAGCAGCTTGGAGCCCCTGCCAGGGGGGAAAGAGACCCAGTACTTC. This translates into CASSLEPLPGGKETQYF.

This chain joins TRBV7-2 and TRBJ1-2; the D is unclear. CDR1 SGHTA and CDR2 FQGNSA come from the germline V gene. Trimming removed 1 base from V and 4 bases from J, with 4 bases in between. The CDR3 length is 12 residues. CDR3 region: CASSLVTYGYTF. Here the CDR3 DNA reads TGTGCCAGCAGCTTAGTGACCTATGGCTACACCTTC. Drawing the rest from reference TRBV7-2 and TRBJ1-2, the complete variable domain is GAGVSQSPSNKVTEKGKDVELRCDPISGHTALYWYRQSLGQGLEFLIYFQGNSAPDKSGLPSDRFSAERTGGSVSTLTIQRTQQEDSAVYLCASSLVTYGYTFGSGTRLTVV.

V and J are TRBV18 and TRBJ2-1; TRBD2 aligns across 8 bases. Trimming took 11 bases from V and 6 from J; bases not matched to a gene: 9. Per germline, CDR1 KGHSH and CDR2 LQKENI. CDR3 length equals 13 residues. In DNA form, the CDR3 reads TGTGCCTCGTCGGCGGGGGGAATCAATGAGCAGTTCTTC. Translation: CASSAGGINEQFF.

The gene calls are TRBV7-2 and TRBJ1-5; no firm D call. This CDR3 has 13 amino acids. The germline gives CDR1 SGHTA, CDR2 FQGNSA. Trimming took off 5 bases at V and 7 bases at J, with 12 bases between the two ends. This chain's CDR3 is CASSHGGKQPQHF. In nucleotides, the CDR3 is TGTGCCAGCAGCCACGGAGGGAAACAGCCCCAGCATTTT.

V and J are TRBV6-6 and TRBJ1-1; D is unresolved. Germline lookup yields CDR1 MNHNY and CDR2 SVGAGI (reference sequence). V lost 0 bases to trimming and J lost 0 bases, with 8 bases between them. The CDR3 is 15 residues long. The CDR3 DNA follows: TGTGCCAGCAGTTACTCATGGTCCGTGAACACTGAAGCTTTCTTT. Its protein is CASSYSWSVNTEAFF.

The V and J genes are TRBV19 and TRBJ2-1, with 9 bases lining up with TRBD1. The germline gives CDR1 LNHDA, CDR2 SQIVND (reference sequence). The CDR3 totals 13 residues. The J segment lost 9 bases and the V segment lost 5 bases, leaving 5 bases of the junction unmatched. The CDR3 reads CASSVDRGPEQFF. CDR3 in DNA: TGTGCCAGTAGTGTGGACAGGGGCCCTGAGCAGTTCTTC.

The rearrangement uses TRBV6-6 and TRBJ2-4; TRBD1 aligns across 8 bases. Germline CDR1 reads MNHNY; CDR2 reads SVGAGI (reference sequence). V lost 2 bases to trimming and J lost 7 bases; unmatched junction nucleotides: 7. The CDR3 is 15 residues long. CDR3 amino acids: CASSYGQTGGNIQYF. The CDR3 bases are TGTGCCAGCAGTTACGGACAAACAGGGGGGAACATTCAGTACTTC.

The rearrangement links TRBV29-1 to TRBJ1-1, with D tentatively TRBD1 (5 bases). CDR1 is SQVTM, CDR2 ANQGSEA, per germline. The V end lost 5 bases, the J end lost 6 bases, and 13 bases lay between the germline ends. CDR3 length equals 12 residues. The CDR3 nucleotides read TGCAGCGTTTCGTCAGGGTTAGCTGAAGCTTTCTTT. Protein product: CSVSSGLAEAFF.

The V call is TRBV4-2, the J call TRBJ2-7, with D perhaps matching TRBD1 (6 bases). The CDR3 length is 15 residues. V was shortened by 4 bases and J by 2 bases, with 15 bases between the two germline ends. Germline-derived CDR1 and CDR2 are LGHNA and YNFKEQ. In DNA, the CDR3 is TGTGCCAGCAGCCCCCGACAGGCCACAACCTACGAGCAGTACTTC. It yields the protein CASSPRQATTYEQYF.